This T cell receptor (beta chain) was recorded in a study of CD8 T cells in ankylosing spondylitis. Making the TCR beta libraries involved quantitative 5'-RACE with molecular barcodes. MiXCR was run by TCRdb on the 5' RACE reads, yielding one entry per CDR3 protein. The data hold 200,000 to 300,000 distinct CDR3 sequences, with more than 9% observed a single time. Between the trimmed V and J ends, which lost 5 bases and 6 bases, there was a span of 17 bases. The V gene's germline CDR1 is LGHDT and CDR2 YNNKEL (reference sequence). The CDR3 extends over 14 amino acids. General study points: A TCR beta motif made of fewer than ten highly homologous variants seemed typical of ankylosing spondylitis blood.

This clonotype was counted ten times or more. Its antigen is unknown. The chain carries TRBV3-1 and TRBJ2-7; D is tentatively TRBD1 or TRBD2 (5 bases each). This clonotype was sampled from a male donor with ankylosing spondylitis or in good health (not recorded which). Sample: blood, either unsorted or a sorted T cell fraction (not recorded which). DNA of the CDR3: TGTGCCAGCAGCGCCTCGGGGCCCCCCGGCGAGCAGTACTTC. This gives the protein CASSASGPPGEQYF.